The clone carrying this T cell receptor (beta chain) was recorded only once. The sample originates from a study of radiotherapy plus CTLA-4 blockade in lung cancer. Data came from immunoSEQ multiplex PCR; TCRdb stores just in-frame clones and leaves some out. The sample has tens of thousands of clones; 70% to 90% are singletons. In germline, CDR1 is SGHRS, CDR2 YFSETQ. Deletions cut 0 bases from V and 7 bases from J, with 8 bases between. CDR3 length equals 12 residues. The material sequenced was peripheral blood, taken from a patient treated with radiotherapy plus ipilimumab. This receptor was taken from a human donor with non-small cell lung cancer that progressed on radiotherapy plus ipilimumab. The J gene is TRBJ2-7, the V gene TRBV5-1, with a possible D match to TRBD2 (5 bases). CDR3 DNA: TGCGCCAGCAGCTTGGAAAGGGAGGAGCAGTACTTC. Protein: CASSLEREEQYF.